Below are 27 T cell receptor beta chains sequenced from a single sample in a study of cytomegalovirus exposure and HLA in healthy donors. The study ran its PCR with 60 Vbeta and 13 Jbeta primers. Clones were sequenced by immunoSEQ multiplex PCR, and TCRdb holds only the in-frame ones, with some missing. The sample records about 120,000 clones, about 90% being singletons. Sequencing input: PBMCs. These receptors all come from a man between 40 and 49 years old in good health and CMV-seronegative.

J is TRBJ1-5 and V is TRBV7-9; D ambiguous. V lost 1 base and J 8 bases, leaving 15 bases between the germline ends. Germline CDR1 reads SEHNR; CDR2 reads FQNEAQ (reference sequence). This CDR3 is 15 amino acids long. CDR3 in amino acids: CASSLGAGPLEPQHF. The DNA of the CDR3 is TGTGCCAGCAGCTTAGGGGCAGGCCCCCTGGAGCCCCAGCATTTT. Complete variable domain (other parts from reference TRBV7-9 and TRBJ1-5): DTGVSQNPRHKITKRGQNVTFRCDPISEHNRLYWYRQTLGQGPEFLTYFQNEAQLEKSRLLSDRFSAERPKGSFSTLEIQRTEQGDSAMYLCASSLGAGPLEPQHFGDGTRLSIL.

The chain couples TRBV30 to TRBJ1-1; the D is unclear. This CDR3 has 13 residues. The V end was cut by 2 bases, the J end by 4 bases, with 11 bases between. Germline assignment: CDR1 GTSNPN and CDR2 SVGIG (reference sequence). The CDR3 here is CAWSRHEGTEAFF. In DNA, the CDR3 is TGTGCCTGGAGTCGACACGAGGGCACTGAAGCTTTCTTT.

This clone turned up a few times. The chain recombines TRBV30 with TRBJ1-2; 7 bases are shared with TRBD1. The CDR3 extends over 13 amino acids. The V gene's germline CDR1 is GTSNPN and CDR2 SVGIG (reference sequence). The J segment lost 2 bases and the V segment lost 5 bases, leaving 5 bases of the junction unmatched. The CDR3 protein is CAWLQGRNYGYTF. Written as DNA, the CDR3 is TGTGCCTGGTTACAGGGGCGGAACTATGGCTACACCTTC.

This clone was counted a few times. The genes are TRBV25-1 and TRBJ1-1; D uncertain. The V gene lost 1 base and the J gene lost 5 bases, with 8 bases spanning the gap. CDR1 and CDR2 (germline): MGHDK, SYGVNS. This CDR3 comprises 13 residues. The CDR3 sequence is CASSEFGRTEAFF. The DNA of the CDR3 is TGTGCCAGCAGTGAATTCGGGAGGACTGAAGCTTTCTTT. Using reference TRBV25-1 and TRBJ1-1 for the parts outside the CDR3, the full variable domain is EADIYQTPRYLVIGTGKKITLECSQTMGHDKMYWYQQDPGMELHLIHYSYGVNSTEKGDLSSESTVSRIRTEHFPLTLESARPSHTSQYLCASSEFGRTEAFFGQGTRLTVV.

V is TRBV29-1 and J is TRBJ1-1, with D possibly being TRBD1 (5 bases). Trimming took off 7 bases at V and 3 bases at J, with 18 bases between the two ends. CDR3 length equals 14 residues. From germline, CDR1 is SQVTM and CDR2 ANQGSEA. For the CDR3, the DNA is TGCAGCGGGGCGGGGGTTAGTGAGGACACTGAAGCTTTCTTT. Translated, it gives CSGAGVSEDTEAFF.

The chain links TRBV29-1 to TRBJ1-1; TRBD1 agrees at 7 bases. After removal of 6 bases from V and 1 base from J, the junction contained 8 bases not matched to a gene. Germline CDR1 reads SQVTM; CDR2 reads ANQGSEA. The CDR3 is 14 residues long. The CDR3 spells CSVVQGQRNTEAFF. In nucleotides, the CDR3 is TGCAGCGTAGTACAGGGACAGCGGAACACTGAAGCTTTCTTT.

The rearrangement joins TRBV15 to TRBJ2-7, with D maybe TRBD1 (5 bases). Trimming removed 3 bases from V and 4 bases from J, with 10 bases in between. This CDR3 region has 13 residues. Germline assignment: CDR1 LNHNV and CDR2 YYDKDF (reference sequence). In nucleotides, the CDR3 is TGTGCCACCAGCAGGGGGCCAACGTACGAGCAGTACTTC. The encoded protein is CATSRGPTYEQYF.

The rearrangement uses TRBV5-4 and TRBJ1-1; D not resolved. Germline V gene sequence: CDR1 SGHNT, CDR2 YYREEE (reference sequence). Trimming stripped 4 bases from V and 4 bases from J, with 11 bases between. The CDR3 is 13 residues long. CDR3 sequence reads: CASSTDRGTEAFF. The CDR3 region has the DNA TGTGCCAGCAGCACAGACCGGGGCACTGAAGCTTTCTTT.

This rearrangement joins TRBV7-9 to TRBJ1-2, with D unclear. The CDR3 has 11 residues. The V end lost 5 bases, the J end lost 2 bases, and 3 bases lay between the germline ends. CDR1 and CDR2 (germline): SEHNR, FQNEAQ (reference sequence). CDR3 protein: CASSENYGYTF. The CDR3 nucleotides read TGTGCCAGCAGCGAGAACTATGGCTACACCTTC. Supplemented by reference TRBV7-9 and TRBJ1-2, the full variable domain reads DTGVSQNPRHKITKRGQNVTFRCDPISEHNRLYWYRQTLGQGPEFLTYFQNEAQLEKSRLLSDRFSAERPKGSFSTLEIQRTEQGDSAMYLCASSENYGYTFGSGTRLTVV.

The chain combines TRBV7-8 with TRBJ1-6, with 7 bases that match TRBD1. V lost 5 bases, J lost 3 bases, and 4 bases stayed unmatched. CDR3 length equals 15 residues. Germline V CDR1 and CDR2: SGHVS, FQNEAQ. CDR3 region: CASSSDRDYNSPLHF. DNA of the CDR3: TGTGCCAGCAGCAGTGACAGGGACTATAATTCACCCCTCCACTTT.

CDR3 sequence: CASRLVGQAPDDSGNTIYF. CDR3 DNA sequence: TGTGCAAGTCGCTTAGTGGGACAGGCCCCCGACGACTCTGGAAACACCATATATTTT. The rearrangement uses TRBV12-2 and TRBJ1-3; the DNA was not compared with TRBD1, the D call given in the table. TRBV12-2 is a pseudogene locus. This CDR3 has 19 amino acids.

Here the CDR3 DNA reads TGTGCCAGCAGTGTTGACAGGGTACGCTCACCCCTCCACTTT. Residues: CASSVDRVRSPLHF. The chain recombines TRBV2 with TRBJ1-6; 7 positions agree with TRBD1. The CDR3 is made up of 14 amino acids. Trimming at V came to 4 bases and at J to 10 bases, leaving 7 bases not matched to a gene. Looked up from germline, CDR1 is SNHLY and CDR2 is FYNNEI.

This sequence joins TRBV29-1 and TRBJ1-1; 8 bases are shared with TRBD1. The ends lost 5 bases at V and 5 bases at J; junction bases unmatched: 1. Germline assignment: CDR1 SQVTM and CDR2 ANQGSEA. The CDR3 contains 11 residues. The CDR3 sequence: CSVNRGTEAFF. The DNA for the CDR3 is TGCAGCGTTAACAGGGGGACTGAAGCTTTCTTT.

The chain combines TRBV18 with TRBJ1-2; 8 bases line up with TRBD1. Germline V CDR1 and CDR2: KGHSH, LQKENI. The length of the CDR3 is 16 residues. The V gene end was trimmed by 0 bases and the J gene end by 8 bases; junction bases not matched to a gene: 11. CDR3 sequence (DNA): TGTGCCAGCTCACCACCCACCGGACAGGGAAGGGGCGGCTACACCTTC. Amino acid sequence: CASSPPTGQGRGGYTF. Full variable domain (remainder filled in from reference TRBV18 and TRBJ1-2): NAGVMQNPRHLVRRRGQEARLRCSPMKGHSHVYWYRQLPEEGLKFMVYLQKENIIDESGMPKERFSAEFPKEGPSILRIQQVVRGDSAAYFCASSPPTGQGRGGYTFGSGTRLTVV.

The chain uses TRBV9 and TRBJ2-3; the match to TRBD2 covers 12 bases. Trimming cost V 7 bases and J 3 bases; bases outside gene matches: 6. CDR1 SGDLS and CDR2 YYNGEE come from the germline V gene. The CDR3 contains 15 residues. In DNA form, the CDR3 reads TGTGCCAGCGACCTCGGGACTAGCGGGACAGATACGCAGTATTTT. Translating it yields CASDLGTSGTDTQYF.

The sample holds a few counts of this clone. The CDR3 loop reads CASTMGQGSRSRNTEAFF. The CDR3 coding sequence is TGTGCCAGCACTATGGGACAGGGGAGTCGGTCTCGGAACACTGAAGCTTTCTTT. J is TRBJ1-1 and V is TRBV4-2; 10 nucleotides agree with TRBD1. From germline, CDR1 is LGHNA and CDR2 YNFKEQ. The CDR3 loop spans 18 amino acids. V lost 7 bases, J lost 1 base, and 15 bases stayed unmatched.

The chain combines TRBV7-2 with TRBJ2-3; 10 nucleotides align to TRBD2. The CDR3 spans 15 residues. Germline lookup yields CDR1 SGHTA and CDR2 FQGNSA. After removal of 5 bases from V and 4 bases from J, the junction contained 6 bases not matched to a gene. The DNA for the CDR3 is TGTGCCAGCAGCCAGCGGGGGGGAGGCTCAGATACGCAGTATTTT. It encodes CASSQRGGGSDTQYF.

V and J are TRBV9 and TRBJ1-5; TRBD1 matches 7 bases. In germline, CDR1 is SGDLS, CDR2 YYNGEE. V was clipped by 3 bases and J by 3 bases; unmatched bases: 6. The CDR3 sequence is 15 residues long. The CDR3 region has the DNA TGTGCCAGCAGCGAGGGGGGACAGCCCAATCAGCCCCAGCATTTT. Protein: CASSEGGQPNQPQHF.

This sequence joins TRBV6-5 and TRBJ1-3, with D unresolved. The CDR3 sequence is 14 residues long. Trimming took 5 bases from V and 0 from J, leaving 8 bases between them. In germline, CDR1 is MNHEY, CDR2 SVGAGI. CDR3 DNA sequence: TGTGCCAGCAGTGACACCTACTCTGGAAACACCATATATTTT. Its protein is CASSDTYSGNTIYF.

V is TRBV6-5 and J is TRBJ1-2, with TRBD1 matching 11 bases. V was clipped by 6 bases and J by 6 bases; unmatched bases: 3. The CDR3 extends over 13 amino acids. Per the germline V gene, CDR1 is MNHEY and CDR2 is SVGAGI. The CDR3 loop is CASSWTGGNGYTF. The CDR3 nucleotides are TGTGCCAGCAGCTGGACAGGGGGCAATGGCTACACCTTC.

Written as DNA, the CDR3 is TGCGCCAGCAGCCCGACGGAGAGCAATCAGCCCCAGCATTTT. This translates into CASSPTESNQPQHF. The chain links TRBV4-1 to TRBJ1-5; D is uncertain. V lost 4 bases and J 1 base, leaving 8 bases between the germline ends. This CDR3 has 14 amino acids. From germline, CDR1 is MGHRA and CDR2 YSYEKL.

The chain links TRBV28 to TRBJ2-1, with D hard to call. Germline loops: CDR1 MDHEN, CDR2 SYDVKM. With 5 bases removed from V and 8 bases from J, the gap between germline ends came to 19 bases. The length of the CDR3 is 15 residues. This CDR3 is CASSPRLRPRDEQFF. The CDR3 DNA reads as TGTGCCAGCAGTCCGAGACTCCGACCTCGGGATGAGCAGTTCTTC.

V gene TRBV5-1 combines with J gene TRBJ1-1; D is unresolved. This CDR3 spans 14 amino acids. Between the trimmed V and J ends, which lost 0 bases and 4 bases, there was a span of 10 bases. Germline V CDR1 and CDR2: SGHRS, YFSETQ. The CDR3, as DNA: TGCGCCAGCAGCTTGGAGAGGGAAGCCACTGAAGCTTTCTTT. Amino acids: CASSLEREATEAFF. The full variable domain, rest sourced from reference TRBV5-1 and TRBJ1-1, is KAGVTQTPRYLIKTRGQQVTLSCSPISGHRSVSWYQQTPGQGLQFLFEYFSETQRNKGNFPGRFSGRQFSNSRSEMNVSTLELGDSALYLCASSLEREATEAFFGQGTRLTVV.

This sequence joins TRBV28 and TRBJ1-5; D is ambiguous. The CDR3 runs to 15 residues. V dropped 3 bases and J dropped 1 base, with 10 bases sitting between them. Germline CDR1 and CDR2: MDHEN and SYDVKM. CDR3 sequence reads: CASSFTTLSNQPQHF. The CDR3, as DNA: TGTGCCAGCAGTTTTACTACCCTAAGCAATCAGCCCCAGCATTTT.

This clone has more than one count but fewer than ten. The chain links TRBV6-1 to TRBJ2-1; 10 positions agree with TRBD2. The junction had 12 bases not matched to a gene; V was cut back by 8 bases and J by 8 bases. Germline CDR1 MNHNS, CDR2 SASEGT. CDR3 length equals 15 residues. The chain's CDR3 is CASYNLAGGLYEQFF. In nucleotides, the CDR3 is TGTGCCAGCTACAATTTAGCGGGGGGTCTATATGAGCAGTTCTTC.

The genes are TRBV5-4 and TRBJ2-2; a weak D match, TRBD2 (6 bases). The V end was cut by 3 bases, the J end by 9 bases, with 18 bases between. This CDR3 comprises 15 residues. Germline V CDR1 and CDR2: SGHNT, YYREEE (reference sequence). The CDR3 here is CASSWRGTPARELFF. The CDR3 nucleotides are TGTGCCAGCAGCTGGCGCGGGACTCCGGCTAGGGAGCTGTTTTTT.

J is TRBJ1-2 and V is TRBV5-6, with 12 bases that match TRBD1. V was clipped by 2 bases and J by 2 bases; unmatched bases: 4. The CDR3 sequence is 16 residues long. The germline gives CDR1 SGHDT, CDR2 YYEEEE. CDR3 coding DNA: TGTGCCAGCAGCTTTACGGGACAGGGGGCGAACTATGGCTACACCTTC. Its translation is CASSFTGQGANYGYTF.